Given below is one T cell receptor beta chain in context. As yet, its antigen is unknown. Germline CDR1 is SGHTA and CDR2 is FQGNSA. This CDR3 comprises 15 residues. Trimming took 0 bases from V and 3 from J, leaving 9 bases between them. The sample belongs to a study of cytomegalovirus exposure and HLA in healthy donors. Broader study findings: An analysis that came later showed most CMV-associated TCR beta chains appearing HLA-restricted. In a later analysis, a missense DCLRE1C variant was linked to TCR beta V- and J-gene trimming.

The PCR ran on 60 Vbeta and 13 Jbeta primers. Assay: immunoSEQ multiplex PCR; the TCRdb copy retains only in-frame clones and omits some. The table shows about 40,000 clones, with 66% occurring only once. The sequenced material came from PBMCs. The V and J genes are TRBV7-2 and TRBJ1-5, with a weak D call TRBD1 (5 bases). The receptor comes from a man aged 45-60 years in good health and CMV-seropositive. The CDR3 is CASSLAQGPNQPQHF. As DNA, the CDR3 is TGTGCCAGCAGCTTAGCCCAGGGCCCCAATCAGCCCCAGCATTTT.